These T cell receptor beta chains were read from a single sample in a study of CD8+CD57+ T cells in acquired aplastic anemia. TCRdb reprocessed the reads with MiXCR, giving one entry per CDR3 protein. The table has about 160,000 distinct CDR3 sequences, 70% to 80% seen once. Sequenced: sorted CD4+, CD8+, or CD8+CD57+ T cells (not recorded which) from PBMCs. The receptor source for this set is a human donor with aplastic anemia. The CDR3 runs from the conserved cysteine through the conserved F or W. Fields, in order: V gene, clone size, D gene, J gene, CDR3 protein, CDR3 DNA. The D gene is left open where the match is weak. Size tells how often a clone was seen (once, few, many) or the class of an expanded clone, and some rows leave it out.

TRBV7-6	NA	NA	TRBJ2-2	CASSLGGGSLNTGERFF	TGTGCCAGCAGCTTAGGGGGAGGAAGCCTGAACACCGGGGAGCGGTTTTTT
TRBV19	NA	TRBD1	TRBJ1-5	CASQVQGARGQPQHF	TGTGCCAGCCAAGTTCAGGGGGCTCGCGGGCAGCCCCAGCATTTT
TRBV5-5	NA	NA	TRBJ2-7	CASSLSQGAGEQYF	TGTGCCAGCAGCTTATCTCAGGGCGCGGGCGAGCAGTACTTC
TRBV20-1	NA	NA	TRBJ2-1	CSARLNHEQFF	TGCAGTGCTAGACTGAATCATGAGCAGTTCTTC
TRBV7-2	NA	NA	TRBJ1-5	CASSLQDGQPQHF	TGTGCCAGCAGCCTCCAGGACGGACAGCCCCAGCATTTT
TRBV5-1	NA	TRBD1	TRBJ2-1	CASSLTGGSYNEQFF	TGCGCCAGCAGCTTGACAGGGGGGTCCTACAATGAGCAGTTCTTC
TRBV10-2	NA	TRBD1	TRBJ2-2	CASSTGGTGELFF	TGCGCCAGCAGCACAGGGGGCACCGGGGAGCTGTTTTTT
TRBV20-1	NA	NA	TRBJ1-6	CSARTGNGVSPLHF	TGCAGTGCTCGAACGGGAAATGGTGTATCACCCCTCCACTTT
TRBV2	NA	TRBD1	TRBJ1-2	CASSEDRTGLLYGYTF	TGTGCCAGCAGTGAAGATAGGACAGGGTTACTCTATGGCTACACCTTC
TRBV2	NA	TRBD1	TRBJ2-5	CASSLDRGKETQYF	TGTGCCAGCAGTCTGGACAGGGGTAAAGAGACCCAGTACTTC
TRBV7-9	NA	TRBD2	TRBJ2-3	CASSLVWAGGLDTQYF	TGTGCCAGCAGCTTAGTTTGGGCGGGAGGGCTAGATACGCAGTATTTT
TRBV6-5	NA	NA	TRBJ2-1	CATSDFNEQFF	TGTGCCACCAGTGATTTCAATGAGCAGTTCTTC
TRBV9	NA	NA	TRBJ2-7	CASKRTDTYEQYF	TGTGCCAGCAAGAGGACGGATACCTACGAGCAGTACTTC
TRBV4-1	NA	NA	TRBJ1-6	CASSQDGREASSF	TGCGCCAGCAGCCAAGATGGTCGCGAGGCGTCCTCCTTT
TRBV20-1	NA	TRBD2	TRBJ2-1	CSARPLAASYNEQFF	TGCAGTGCTAGGCCTCTAGCGGCCTCCTACAATGAGCAGTTCTTC
TRBV10-3	NA	TRBD1	TRBJ1-1	CAISEFDNRQGPQNTEAFF	TGTGCCATCAGTGAGTTCGATAACCGACAGGGGCCGCAGAACACTGAAGCTTTCTTT
TRBV7-2	NA	TRBD1	TRBJ1-1	CASSPDRALTEAFF	TGTGCCAGCAGCCCAGACAGGGCGTTGACTGAAGCTTTCTTT
TRBV20-1	few	TRBD2	TRBJ2-3	CSAGGGAGDTQYF	TGCAGTGCTGGCGGGGGGGCAGGAGATACGCAGTATTTT
TRBV7-2	NA	NA	TRBJ2-7	CASSHDRDWAYEQYF	TGTGCCAGCAGTCACGACCGGGATTGGGCCTACGAGCAGTACTTC
TRBV5-1	NA	TRBD2	TRBJ2-1	CASSPGLAGGYNEQFF	TGTGCCAGCAGCCCCGGACTAGCGGGAGGGTACAATGAGCAGTTCTTC
TRBV20-1	many	NA	TRBJ2-5	CSARDFGAWAGDQETQYF	TGCAGTGCTAGAGATTTTGGGGCCTGGGCAGGGGACCAAGAGACCCAGTACTTC
TRBV7-2	NA	NA	TRBJ1-4	CASSSSWGEKLFF	TGTGCCAGCAGCTCTTCGTGGGGGGAGAAACTGTTTTTT
TRBV5-6	many	NA	TRBJ2-7	CASSSRTGRDLPLSYEQYF	TGTGCCAGCAGCTCTCGGACAGGGAGGGATCTGCCCCTCTCCTACGAGCAGTACTTC
TRBV2	NA	TRBD2	TRBJ2-5	CASTTSGGRETQYF	TGTGCCAGCACTACTAGCGGGGGGCGAGAGACCCAGTACTTC
TRBV25-1	once	NA	TRBJ1-1	CASSPAGDTEAFF	TGTGCCAGCAGTCCCGCTGGGGACACTGAAGCTTTCTTT
TRBV15	NA	TRBD1	TRBJ2-7	CATSARQGAYEQYF	TGTGCCACCAGCGCCAGACAGGGGGCCTACGAGCAGTACTTC